These 2 T cell receptor beta chains originate from one sample sequenced in a study of Ad26.COV2.S vaccination and SARS-CoV-2 variants (dated by TCRdb to the early 2020s). This specimen's treatment or condition label, interpreted: about 20 received Ad26.COV2.S at low or high dose, single or two shots; 5 received placebo; per-sample allocation not given. Repertoires of vaccine and placebo recipients were sequenced from samples collected on day 63 after the first injection. Libraries were made using the immunoSEQ multiplex PCR assay. Here the immuneACCESS table is served through TCRdb, limited to in-frame sequences with V and J called. Missing clones are a known gap in these copies; in checked studies unresolved V genes cover under half, and the rest lacks a known reason. The sample table lists about 680,000 clones, roughly nine tenths of them with a count of one. The ten top clones hold approximately 1.5% of the sample.

The sample was peripheral blood, taken in a trial of Ad26.COV2.S vaccine versus placebo. These TCRs come from a person aged 18 to 59 who received the Ad26.COV2.S COVID-19 vaccine or a placebo.

The chain recombines TRBV11-3 with TRBJ2-3; a possible D gene is TRBD1 (5 bases). Germline V lookup: CDR1 SGHNT, CDR2 YENEEA. V was shortened by 6 bases and J by 4 bases, with 8 bases between the two germline ends. This CDR3 spans 12 amino acids. The CDR3 loop reads CASSQGPDTQYF. The DNA for the CDR3 is TGTGCCAGCAGTCAGGGCCCAGATACGCAGTATTTT.

The chain links TRBV11-2 to TRBJ2-3, with 13 bases matching TRBD2. Looked up from germline, CDR1 is SGHAT and CDR2 is FQNNGV. The CDR3 sequence is 16 residues long. The junction had 6 bases not matched to a gene; V was cut back by 7 bases and J by 2 bases. Written as DNA, the CDR3 is TGTGCCAGCAATGGACTAGCGGGGGAGTACACAGATACGCAGTATTTT. This codes for CASNGLAGEYTDTQYF.